The clone carrying this T cell receptor (beta chain) was observed once. The assay was immunoSEQ multiplex PCR, and TCRdb's table has in-frame clones only and misses some. The table records 300,000 to 350,000 clones, 70% to 90% of them present only once. This specimen comes from a study of blood T cell repertoires in COVID-19. Two consecutive negative NP/OP PCR tests, clearance, or resolved symptoms defined Cohort 3 recovery. Germline V gene data show CDR1 as SGHVS and CDR2 as FQNEAQ. The CDR3 consists of 16 residues. V lost 4 bases and J lost 5; bases outside the gene matches: 13. Sequenced input: PBMCs or T cells enriched from blood (not recorded which). The sequence derives from a man younger than 45 who had recovered from COVID-19. This chain connects TRBV7-8 to TRBJ2-5; 7 bases line up with TRBD1. In nucleotides, the CDR3 is TGTGCCAGCAGCTGGGGGACAGCCAAGGGGTTGGAGACCCAGTACTTC. Translation: CASSWGTAKGLETQYF.